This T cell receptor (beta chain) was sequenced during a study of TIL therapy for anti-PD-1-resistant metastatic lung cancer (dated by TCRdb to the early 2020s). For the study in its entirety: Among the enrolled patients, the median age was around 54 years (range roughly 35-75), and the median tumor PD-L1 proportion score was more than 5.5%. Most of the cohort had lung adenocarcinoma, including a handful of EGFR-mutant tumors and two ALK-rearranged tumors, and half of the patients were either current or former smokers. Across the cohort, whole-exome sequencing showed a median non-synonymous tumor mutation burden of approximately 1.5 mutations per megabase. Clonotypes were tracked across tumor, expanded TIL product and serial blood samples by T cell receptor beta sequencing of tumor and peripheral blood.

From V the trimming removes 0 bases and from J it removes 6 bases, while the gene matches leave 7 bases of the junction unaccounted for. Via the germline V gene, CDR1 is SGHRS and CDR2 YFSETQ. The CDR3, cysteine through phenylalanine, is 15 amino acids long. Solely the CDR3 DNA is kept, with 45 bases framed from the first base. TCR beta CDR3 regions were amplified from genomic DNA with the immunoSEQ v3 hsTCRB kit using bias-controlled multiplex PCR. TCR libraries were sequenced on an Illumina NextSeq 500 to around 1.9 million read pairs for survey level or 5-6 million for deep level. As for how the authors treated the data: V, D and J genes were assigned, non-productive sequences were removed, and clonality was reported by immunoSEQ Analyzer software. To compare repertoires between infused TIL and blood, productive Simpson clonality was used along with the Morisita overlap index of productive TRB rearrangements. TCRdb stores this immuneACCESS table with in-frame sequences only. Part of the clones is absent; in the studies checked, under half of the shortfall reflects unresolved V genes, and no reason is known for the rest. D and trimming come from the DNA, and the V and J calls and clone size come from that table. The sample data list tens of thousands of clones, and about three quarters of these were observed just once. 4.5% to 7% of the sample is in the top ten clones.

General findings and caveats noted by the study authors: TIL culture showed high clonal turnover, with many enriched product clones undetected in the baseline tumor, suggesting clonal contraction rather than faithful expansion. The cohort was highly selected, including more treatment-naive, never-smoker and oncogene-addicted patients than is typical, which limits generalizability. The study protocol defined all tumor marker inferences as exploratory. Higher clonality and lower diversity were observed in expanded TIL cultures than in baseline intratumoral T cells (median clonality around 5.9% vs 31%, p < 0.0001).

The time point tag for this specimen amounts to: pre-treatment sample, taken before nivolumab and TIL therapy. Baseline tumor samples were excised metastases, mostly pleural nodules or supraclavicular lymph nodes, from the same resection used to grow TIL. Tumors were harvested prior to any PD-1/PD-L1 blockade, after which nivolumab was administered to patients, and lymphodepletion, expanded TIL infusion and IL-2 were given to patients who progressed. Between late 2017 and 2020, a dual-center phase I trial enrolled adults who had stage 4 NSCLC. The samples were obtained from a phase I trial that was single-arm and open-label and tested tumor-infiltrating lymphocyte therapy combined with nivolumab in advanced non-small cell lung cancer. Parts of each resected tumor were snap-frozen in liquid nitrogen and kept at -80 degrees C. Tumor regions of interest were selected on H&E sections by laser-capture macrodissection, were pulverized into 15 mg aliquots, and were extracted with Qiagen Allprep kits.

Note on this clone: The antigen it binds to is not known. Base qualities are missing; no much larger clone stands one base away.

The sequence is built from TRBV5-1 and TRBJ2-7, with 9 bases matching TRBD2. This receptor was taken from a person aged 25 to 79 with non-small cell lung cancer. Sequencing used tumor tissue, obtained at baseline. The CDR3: CASSLGREGLGEQYF. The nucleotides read TGCGCCAGCAGCTTGGGGCGGGAGGGCCTTGGCGAGCAGTACTTC.